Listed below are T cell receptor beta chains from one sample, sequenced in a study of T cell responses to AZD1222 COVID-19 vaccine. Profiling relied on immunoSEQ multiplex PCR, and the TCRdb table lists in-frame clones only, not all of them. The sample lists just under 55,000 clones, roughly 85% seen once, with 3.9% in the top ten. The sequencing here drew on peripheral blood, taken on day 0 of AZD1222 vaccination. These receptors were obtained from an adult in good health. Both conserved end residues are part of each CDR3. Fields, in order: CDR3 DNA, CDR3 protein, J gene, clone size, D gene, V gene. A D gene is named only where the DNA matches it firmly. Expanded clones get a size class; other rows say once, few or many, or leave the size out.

cdr3_nt: TGCGCCAGCAGCCAAGATGGTGCAGGGGCGATGAACACTGAAGCTTTCTTT; cdr3_aa: CASSQDGAGAMNTEAFF; j_call: TRBJ1-1; clone_size: NA; d_call: NA; v_call: TRBV4-1
cdr3_nt: TGCAGTGCTACCGGGCCCCCGGGCCGGTTCTTC; cdr3_aa: CSATGPPGRFF; j_call: TRBJ2-1; clone_size: NA; d_call: NA; v_call: TRBV20-1
cdr3_nt: TGTGCCACCAGTGATAGAGTAAACACCATATATTTT; cdr3_aa: CATSDRVNTIYF; j_call: TRBJ1-3; clone_size: NA; d_call: NA; v_call: TRBV24-1
cdr3_nt: TGTGCCATCCGCACAGGGTTCCTCAACACCATATATTTT; cdr3_aa: CAIRTGFLNTIYF; j_call: TRBJ1-3; clone_size: NA; d_call: NA; v_call: TRBV27
cdr3_nt: TGTGCCAGCAGCTTGGGCGACAGGGGCAATCAGCCCCAGCATTTT; cdr3_aa: CASSLGDRGNQPQHF; j_call: TRBJ1-5; clone_size: NA; d_call: TRBD1; v_call: TRBV5-5
cdr3_nt: TGTGCCAGCAGCCAAGCGAGGGGGTCTAACAATGAGCAGTTCTTC; cdr3_aa: CASSQARGSNNEQFF; j_call: TRBJ2-1; clone_size: NA; d_call: NA; v_call: TRBV7-2
cdr3_nt: TGCGCCAGCAGCCAAGATTCACGGACAGGGAGGACTGAAGCTTTCTTT; cdr3_aa: CASSQDSRTGRTEAFF; j_call: TRBJ1-1; clone_size: NA; d_call: TRBD1; v_call: TRBV4-3
cdr3_nt: TGTGCCAGCAGCCAGGAGACGTCGGAGAACACCGGGGAGCTGTTTTTT; cdr3_aa: CASSQETSENTGELFF; j_call: TRBJ2-2; clone_size: medium-sized; d_call: NA; v_call: TRBV4-2
cdr3_nt: TGTGCCAGCAGCTTTTTATTAGGGACCGTGGAGACTGAAGCTTTCTTT; cdr3_aa: CASSFLLGTVETEAFF; j_call: TRBJ1-1; clone_size: NA; d_call: NA; v_call: TRBV7-9
cdr3_nt: TGCGCCAGCAGTTCGGACGGCAACACTGAAGCTTTCTTT; cdr3_aa: CASSSDGNTEAFF; j_call: TRBJ1-1; clone_size: NA; d_call: NA; v_call: TRBV5-1
cdr3_nt: TGTGCCAGCAGCTTCTCGACAGGGAAAATTGAGCAGTTCTTC; cdr3_aa: CASSFSTGKIEQFF; j_call: TRBJ2-1; clone_size: NA; d_call: TRBD1; v_call: TRBV7-2
cdr3_nt: TGTGCCAGCAGCTATGGGTCGAGGGAGCTGTTTTTT; cdr3_aa: CASSYGSRELFF; j_call: TRBJ2-2; clone_size: NA; d_call: NA; v_call: TRBV11-2
cdr3_nt: TGTGCCAGCAGCCAAGGTGGTTCAGGACGAGCTTTCTTT; cdr3_aa: CASSQGGSGRAFF; j_call: TRBJ1-1; clone_size: NA; d_call: NA; v_call: TRBV3-1/TRBV3-2
cdr3_nt: TGCGCCAGCAGCTTTAGTCACGATGGAAACACCATATATTTT; cdr3_aa: CASSFSHDGNTIYF; j_call: TRBJ1-3; clone_size: NA; d_call: NA; v_call: TRBV5-1
cdr3_nt: TGTGCCAGCAGTTACTCGATTACCGGGGGCTCCTACGAGCAGTACTTC; cdr3_aa: CASSYSITGGSYEQYF; j_call: TRBJ2-7; clone_size: NA; d_call: NA; v_call: TRBV6-5
cdr3_nt: TGTGCCAGCATCGACCGGGCCATTTCTGGGGCCAACGTCCTGACTTTC; cdr3_aa: CASIDRAISGANVLTF; j_call: TRBJ2-6; clone_size: NA; d_call: NA; v_call: TRBV2
cdr3_nt: TGTGCCAGCAGCTTAGATGAGATTTCTAGCGGGGTGGGTGAGCAGTTCTTC; cdr3_aa: CASSLDEISSGVGEQFF; j_call: TRBJ2-1; clone_size: NA; d_call: TRBD2; v_call: TRBV11-2
cdr3_nt: TGTGCCAGCAGGAGCGGGACGGACCGAACCGGGGAGCTGTTTTTT; cdr3_aa: CASRSGTDRTGELFF; j_call: TRBJ2-2; clone_size: NA; d_call: TRBD2; v_call: TRBV6-5
cdr3_nt: TGTGCCAGCAGCCCCTCTGGCTCCTACGAGCAGTACTTC; cdr3_aa: CASSPSGSYEQYF; j_call: TRBJ2-7; clone_size: once; d_call: NA; v_call: TRBV6-5
cdr3_nt: TGTGCCAGCAGTTTCGACAGGAGCTCCTACGAGCAGTACTTC; cdr3_aa: CASSFDRSSYEQYF; j_call: TRBJ2-7; clone_size: NA; d_call: NA; v_call: TRBV28
cdr3_nt: TGCAGCGTAGGCAGGGTAACTGAAGCTTTCTTT; cdr3_aa: CSVGRVTEAFF; j_call: TRBJ1-1; clone_size: NA; d_call: NA; v_call: TRBV29-1
cdr3_nt: TGTGCCAGCAGCTTAGGGGGAGCGGGGTTTGATACGCAGTATTTT; cdr3_aa: CASSLGGAGFDTQYF; j_call: TRBJ2-3; clone_size: NA; d_call: TRBD2; v_call: TRBV7-8
cdr3_nt: TGTGCCAGCAGCCAAGAGCTGCGGGGCTACACCTTC; cdr3_aa: CASSQELRGYTF; j_call: TRBJ1-2; clone_size: NA; d_call: NA; v_call: TRBV3-1/TRBV3-2
cdr3_nt: TGTGCCAGCAGTTCCACCCACTATGGCTACACCTTC; cdr3_aa: CASSSTHYGYTF; j_call: TRBJ1-2; clone_size: NA; d_call: NA; v_call: TRBV12-3/TRBV12-4